This entry describes one T cell receptor (beta chain). What it binds is unknown. The sample originates from a study of beta chain features in type 1 diabetes. In the study overall: All samples yielded 100 million to 140 million examined sorted cells.

Isolated RNA was reverse transcribed in full, so expressed TCRB transcripts were sequenced. Assay: immunoSEQ multiplex PCR; the TCRdb copy retains only in-frame clones and omits some. This table has tens of thousands of clones, roughly two thirds appearing once. Study-wide results and caveats: Cells that show high TCR expression could be over-represented by cDNA sequencing. The VDJ junctions of type 1 diabetes patients carried fewer insertions and more deletions. All four CD4+ subsets of Type 1 diabetes patients contained TCRB CDR3s that were moderately but significantly shorter. Small HLA sub-analyses could not settle whether HLA shapes TCRB rearrangement.

Trimming removed 3 bases from V and 3 bases from J, with 9 bases in between. There are 13 residues in the CDR3. In germline, CDR1 is SGHAT, CDR2 FQNNGV. The sample taken for sequencing was stem cell memory CD4+ T cells from blood. This TCR was recovered from a woman aged 40 to 49 with type 1 diabetes. The chain combines TRBV11-2 with TRBJ2-7, with a tentative D call TRBD1 (5 bases). The chain's CDR3 is CASSFVRDYEQYF. CDR3 bases: TGTGCCAGCAGCTTTGTCAGGGACTACGAGCAGTACTTC.